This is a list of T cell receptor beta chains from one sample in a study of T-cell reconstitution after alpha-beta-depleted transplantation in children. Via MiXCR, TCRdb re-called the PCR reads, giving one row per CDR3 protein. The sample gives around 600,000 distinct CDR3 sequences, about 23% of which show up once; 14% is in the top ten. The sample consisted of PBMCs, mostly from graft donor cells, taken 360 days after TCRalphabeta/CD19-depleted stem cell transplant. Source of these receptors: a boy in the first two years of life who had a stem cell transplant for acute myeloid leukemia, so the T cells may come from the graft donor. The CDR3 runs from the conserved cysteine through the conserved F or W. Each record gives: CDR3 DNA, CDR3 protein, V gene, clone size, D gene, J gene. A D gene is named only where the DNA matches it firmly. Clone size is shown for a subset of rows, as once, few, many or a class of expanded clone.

cdr3_nt: TGTGCCAGCAGTTACTCGGCAGGGACATCCTACGAGCAGTACTTC
cdr3_aa: CASSYSAGTSYEQYF
v_call: TRBV6-2/TRBV6-3
clone_size: once
d_call: -
j_call: TRBJ2-7

cdr3_nt: TGTGCCAGCAGTTTAGCACTTGAAGCCTACAATGAGCAGTTCTTC
cdr3_aa: CASSLALEAYNEQFF
v_call: TRBV27
clone_size: few
d_call: -
j_call: TRBJ2-1

cdr3_nt: TGTGCCAGCAATTCCGAGACGGCCTACAATGAGCAGTTCTTC
cdr3_aa: CASNSETAYNEQFF
v_call: TRBV2
clone_size: few
d_call: -
j_call: TRBJ2-1

cdr3_nt: TGTGCCAGCAGTCCTACTAGCGGGGGGGCAGGGGACATTCAGTACTTC
cdr3_aa: CASSPTSGGAGDIQYF
v_call: TRBV27
clone_size: many
d_call: TRBD2
j_call: TRBJ2-4

cdr3_nt: TGTGCCAGCAGCTTAGGGGGAGGGCAGCTGAGCTCCTACAATGAGCAGTTCTTC
cdr3_aa: CASSLGGGQLSSYNEQFF
v_call: TRBV11-1
clone_size: -
d_call: TRBD2
j_call: TRBJ2-1

cdr3_nt: TGCAGTGCGCCTGCCAGGACAGGGGGCGCGAACATTCAGTACTTC
cdr3_aa: CSAPARTGGANIQYF
v_call: TRBV20-1
clone_size: -
d_call: TRBD1
j_call: TRBJ2-4

cdr3_nt: TGTGCCACCAGATCTGCAGGGAACTATGGCTACACCTTC
cdr3_aa: CATRSAGNYGYTF
v_call: TRBV15
clone_size: many
d_call: -
j_call: TRBJ1-2

cdr3_nt: TGTGCCACCAGCCCCCGTTCGGACAGGACCTACGAGCAGTACTTC
cdr3_aa: CATSPRSDRTYEQYF
v_call: TRBV15
clone_size: few
d_call: TRBD1
j_call: TRBJ2-7

cdr3_nt: TGTGCCAGCAGTCCTACAGGGGGCCTTAGCAATCAGCCCCAGCATTTT
cdr3_aa: CASSPTGGLSNQPQHF
v_call: TRBV14
clone_size: -
d_call: TRBD1
j_call: TRBJ1-5

cdr3_nt: TGCAGTGCTAGTAGCGGGCGTTCCTACAATGAGCAGTTCTTC
cdr3_aa: CSASSGRSYNEQFF
v_call: TRBV20-1
clone_size: few
d_call: TRBD2
j_call: TRBJ2-1

cdr3_nt: TGTGCCAGCTCACCCTCGAGTGCAGGGGTCGCCTATGGCTACACCTTC
cdr3_aa: CASSPSSAGVAYGYTF
v_call: TRBV18
clone_size: few
d_call: -
j_call: TRBJ1-2

cdr3_nt: TGTGCCAGCAGTTCCGACAGGTCAGATACGCAGTATTTT
cdr3_aa: CASSSDRSDTQYF
v_call: TRBV6-5
clone_size: few
d_call: -
j_call: TRBJ2-3

cdr3_nt: TGTGCCAGCATTGAGTTGAACACTGAAGCTTTCTTT
cdr3_aa: CASIELNTEAFF
v_call: TRBV5-5
clone_size: many
d_call: -
j_call: TRBJ1-1

cdr3_nt: TGCGCCAGCAGCCAAGAGGGACACTTCTCTGGGGCCAACGTCCTGACTTTC
cdr3_aa: CASSQEGHFSGANVLTF
v_call: TRBV4-3
clone_size: many
d_call: -
j_call: TRBJ2-6

cdr3_nt: TGCAGTGCTAGCGATGACAGGTTGGCGCAGTATTTT
cdr3_aa: CSASDDRLAQYF
v_call: TRBV20-1
clone_size: few
d_call: -
j_call: TRBJ2-3

cdr3_nt: TGTGCTTCGTCCCCGGGGCCCCCGGCGCTTTGGGAGACCCAGTACTTC
cdr3_aa: CASSPGPPALWETQYF
v_call: TRBV6-1
clone_size: -
d_call: -
j_call: TRBJ2-5

cdr3_nt: TGTGCCAGCAGTCCTAGGGGGACAGGGCTTGAAGCTTTCTTT
cdr3_aa: CASSPRGTGLEAFF
v_call: TRBV12-3/TRBV12-4
clone_size: few
d_call: TRBD1
j_call: TRBJ1-1

cdr3_nt: TGCGCCAGCAGTCGACTAGGGAGTGGCAAAGAGACCCAGTACTTC
cdr3_aa: CASSRLGSGKETQYF
v_call: TRBV5-1
clone_size: few
d_call: -
j_call: TRBJ2-5

cdr3_nt: TGTGCCACCAGCACGACCAGGGGGGTAAGGAATGAGCAGTTCTTC
cdr3_aa: CATSTTRGVRNEQFF
v_call: TRBV15
clone_size: many
d_call: -
j_call: TRBJ2-1